The present T cell receptor (beta chain) was sequenced within a study of cytomegalovirus exposure and HLA in healthy donors. Germline V CDR1 and CDR2: SGHKS, YYEKEE (reference sequence). V lost 6 bases to trimming and J lost 2 bases, with 18 bases between them. The CDR3 length is 16 residues. PCR amplification relied on 60 Vbeta primers (plus 13 Jbeta primers). Measured with immunoSEQ multiplex PCR; TCRdb has only the in-frame clones, and not every one. The table lists about 190,000 clones, 70% to 80% of them singletons. The chain uses TRBV5-5 and TRBJ1-5; maybe TRBD1 (5 bases). The sequenced material came from PBMCs. The clonotype was recovered from a woman aged 50 to 65 in good health and CMV-seronegative. DNA for the CDR3: TGTGCCAGCACCGGGGGTCCCTTATACGGCAATCAGCCCCAGCATTTT. Its protein is CASTGGPLYGNQPQHF.